This TCR beta chain was sequenced during a study of glioma-infiltrating T cells after dendritic cell vaccination. Overall study context: Between about 2003 and 2013, patients got autologous tumor lysate-pulsed dendritic cell vaccines. General study points: Only a small number of patients had complete blood and tumor samples.

Generated by immunoSEQ multiplex PCR, the TCRdb table keeps only in-frame clones and is missing some. This sample has approximately 100,000 clones, with 81% found just once. Turning to this clone: Its antigen is unknown. Other DNA sequences in this specimen translate into the identical CDR3.

This clonotype was obtained from a human donor with glioblastoma. The specimen was blood, collected before dendritic cell vaccination.

DNA for the CDR3: TGTGCCAGCAGTTCCGGGACAGTGAACACCGGGGAGCTGTTTTTT. Encoded protein: CASSSGTVNTGELFF. This chain connects TRBV27 to TRBJ2-2; 7 nucleotides match TRBD1. The J segment lost 1 base and the V segment lost 4 bases, leaving 3 bases of the junction unmatched. The CDR3 contains 15 residues. Germline V gives CDR1 MNHEY, CDR2 SMNVEV (reference sequence).